The clone carrying this T cell receptor beta chain was counted between two and nine times. Its antigen remains unknown. Primers: 60 Vbeta forward and 13 Jbeta reverse. Profiling relied on immunoSEQ multiplex PCR, and the TCRdb table lists in-frame clones only, not all of them. The sample includes some 210,000 clones, around 87% of them seen just once. This specimen belongs to a study of cytomegalovirus exposure and HLA in healthy donors. Whole-study results and caveats: Rare TCR sequences predominated, though certain public TCRs were found in many donors.

Sequencing used PBMCs. The sequence was obtained from a man aged 30 to 39 in good health and CMV-seronegative.

CDR3 sequence: CASSFGGYEQYF. In nucleotides, the CDR3 is TGTGCCAGCAGTTTTGGCGGCTACGAGCAGTACTTC. The V gene is TRBV27, the J gene TRBJ2-7; D is uncertain. Between the trimmed V and J ends, which lost 3 bases and 3 bases, there was a span of 6 bases. Germline values: CDR1 MNHEY, CDR2 SMNVEV (reference sequence). This CDR3 has 12 residues.